Sequencing of this T cell receptor (beta chain) was carried out in a study of blood T cell repertoires in COVID-19. Study details: The United States, Italy and Spain supplied acute and convalescent COVID-19 samples. Sample material is recorded as cDNA or gDNA derived from T cells, B-cell-depleted T cells, or PBMCs.

The CDR3 runs 12 residues. The V end lost 5 bases, the J end lost 4 bases, and 8 bases lay between the germline ends. Germline-derived CDR1 and CDR2 are SGHNT and YENEEA. The assay was immunoSEQ multiplex PCR, and TCRdb's table has in-frame clones only and misses some. Here the sample spans tens of thousands of clones, roughly 88% being singletons. The specimen was peripheral blood. The chain has TRBV11-3 and TRBJ1-1; D gene uncertain. This sequence originates from an elderly woman with acute or convalescent COVID-19. CDR3 DNA: TGTGCCAGCAGCGAGCGGGTCACTGAAGCTTTCTTT. This encodes CASSERVTEAFF. Combining the CDR3 with reference TRBV11-3 and TRBJ1-1 gives the whole variable domain EAGVVQSPRYKIIEKKQPVAFWCNPISGHNTLYWYLQNLGQGPELLIRYENEEAVDDSQLPKDRFSAERLKGVDSTLKIQPAELGDSAVYLCASSERVTEAFFGQGTRLTVV.